Below are 31 T cell receptor beta chains sequenced from a single sample in a study of Graves' ophthalmopathy and Graves' hyperthyroidism. Beta-chain TCR CDR3 regions were amplified from RNA transcripts. The library came from an HTBI-primed first-round RT-PCR and a second-round multiplex PCR. TCRdb reanalysed the multiplex PCR reads using MiXCR and keeps one entry per CDR3 protein. Of 450,000 to 600,000 distinct CDR3 sequences listed, roughly 39% are singletons. The sequencing input was peripheral blood or thyroid tissue (not recorded which). The receptors come from an adult man with Graves' hyperthyroidism.

This clonotype has ten or more counts. The rearrangement links TRBV4-1 to TRBJ2-7, with TRBD2 as a possible D gene (5 bases). V was shortened by 2 bases and J by 2 bases, with 13 bases between the two germline ends. Germline V CDR1 and CDR2: MGHRA, YSYEKL. The CDR3 contains 15 residues. The CDR3 nucleotides read TGCGCCAGCAGCCAACTAGCTAGCCTGACCTACGAGCAGTACTTC. It yields the protein CASSQLASLTYEQYF.

This clonotype was counted at least ten times. V gene TRBV15 combines with J gene TRBJ1-5; D unresolved. In germline, CDR1 is LNHNV, CDR2 YYDKDF (reference sequence). V dropped 0 bases and J dropped 2 bases, with 8 bases sitting between them. This CDR3 has 15 amino acids. CDR3 nucleotide sequence: TGTGCCACCAGCAGAGATCCAAGGGGCAATCAGCCCCAGCATTTT. Translating gives CATSRDPRGNQPQHF. The full variable domain, rest sourced from reference TRBV15 and TRBJ1-5, is DAMVIQNPRYQVTQFGKPVTLSCSQTLNHNVMYWYQQKSSQAPKLLFHYYDKDFNNEADTPDNFQSRRPNTSFCFLDIRSPGLGDTAMYLCATSRDPRGNQPQHFGDGTRLSIL.

Only a few counts were recorded for this clonotype. The chain uses TRBV12-3 or TRBV12-4 and TRBJ2-7; weak D call: TRBD2 (5 bases). CDR3 length equals 14 residues. V lost 5 bases, J lost 1 base, and 12 bases lay in between. This chain's CDR3 is CASSISGFSYEQYF. The CDR3 DNA follows: TGTGCCAGCAGTATCTCGGGATTTTCCTACGAGCAGTACTTC.

The table lists this clonotype with many counts. The chain combines TRBV7-6 with TRBJ2-5, with 8 bases matching TRBD1. CDR1 is SGHVS, CDR2 FNYEAQ, per germline. V trimming: 2 bases; J trimming: 9 bases; junction bases outside the gene matches: 5. The CDR3 contains 13 residues. The CDR3 sequence is CASSLYGTGSQYF. The CDR3 bases are TGTGCCAGCAGCTTATACGGGACAGGTTCCCAGTACTTC. Looking up the rest from reference TRBV7-6 and TRBJ2-5 gives the full variable domain: GAGVSQSPRYKVTKRGQDVALRCDPISGHVSLYWYRQALGQGPEFLTYFNYEAQQDKSGLPNDRFSAERPEGSISTLTIQRTEQRDSAMYRCASSLYGTGSQYFGPGTRLLVL.

This clonotype occurred a few times. The chain is built from TRBV5-1 and TRBJ2-7, with D possibly TRBD1 on 6 matching bases. Germline V gene data show CDR1 as SGHRS and CDR2 as YFSETQ. The length of the CDR3 is 15 residues. V shed 4 bases and J shed 2 bases, with 16 bases lying between them. CDR3: CASSDTPGHTYEQYF. The DNA for the CDR3 is TGCGCCAGCAGCGATACACCGGGACACACCTACGAGCAGTACTTC.

This clonotype showed up just once. The V call is TRBV10-3, the J call TRBJ2-1; 10 bases match TRBD2. This CDR3 has 17 amino acids. The germline V gene encodes CDR1 ENHRY and CDR2 SYGVKD. V lost 0 bases to trimming and J lost 8 bases; unmatched junction nucleotides: 10. CDR3 nucleotides: TGTGCCATCAGTGAGTCCGAAAGCGGGGGGGCTTTGGATGAGCAGTTCTTC. It specifies CAISESESGGALDEQFF.

The chain has TRBV7-6 and TRBJ2-3; D gene uncertain. V was shortened by 1 base and J by 4 bases, with 12 bases between the two germline ends. CDR1 is SGHVS and CDR2 is FNYEAQ in the germline V gene. This CDR3 has 15 residues. CDR3 sequence: CASSLEKARADTQYF. The CDR3 DNA reads as TGTGCCAGCAGCTTAGAGAAGGCTCGGGCAGATACGCAGTATTTT.

V is TRBV7-2 and J is TRBJ2-5; no definite D call. Trimming pared 5 bases from V and 1 base from J, leaving 8 bases between. CDR3 size: 13 residues. Germline CDR1 SGHTA, CDR2 FQGNSA. CDR3 in DNA: TGTACCAGCAGCACTACCATCCAAGAGACCCAGTACTTC. Translating it yields CTSSTTIQETQYF.

Remarks on this clonotype: A much larger clone sits a single nucleotide away, making a read error possible. This rearrangement joins TRBV24-1 to TRBJ2-7, with 7 bases that match TRBD1. The trim removed 0 bases at V and 7 bases at J, leaving 5 bases unmatched. The CDR3 spans 14 residues. From germline, CDR1 is KGHDR and CDR2 SFDVKD. The CDR3 loop reads CATSDLGTVGEQYF. The CDR3 region has the DNA TGTGCCACCAGTGATTTGGGGACAGTAGGTGAGCAGTACTTC.

The chain couples TRBV7-8 to TRBJ2-7; 15 bases are a match to TRBD2. CDR1 is SGHVS, CDR2 FQNEAQ, per germline. V lost 9 bases and J lost 2; bases outside the gene matches: 2. This CDR3 contains 14 residues. This CDR3 is CARGTSGGTYEQYF. DNA of the CDR3: TGTGCCAGAGGGACTAGCGGGGGGACCTACGAGCAGTACTTC.

At least ten counts were recorded for this clonotype. This chain uses TRBV6-5 with TRBJ1-1; 9 bases are shared with TRBD1. This CDR3 contains 15 residues. The V segment lost 5 bases and the J segment 3 bases; nucleotides outside the gene matches: 7. CDR1 and CDR2 (germline): MNHEY, SVGAGI. The CDR3 sequence is CASSQGQGTYTEAFF. The CDR3 region has the DNA TGTGCCAGCAGTCAAGGACAGGGGACGTACACTGAAGCTTTCTTT.

Details on this clonotype: The germline gene is not matched at one end of the junction; a read error may be the cause. J is TRBJ1-3 and V is TRBV30; D ambiguous. Germline CDR1 is GTSNPN and CDR2 is SVGIG (reference sequence). This CDR3 is 17 amino acids long. The CDR3 spells CAWSRSYGSDAGSTIYF. CDR3 in DNA: TGTGCCTGGAGTCGTAGCTACGGCTCGGACGCTGGAAGCACCATATATTTT.

This clonotype was seen more than once but under ten times. The chain combines TRBV24-1 with TRBJ2-1; 13 positions match TRBD2. Trimming cost V 5 bases and J 4 bases; bases outside gene matches: 7. The germline CDR1 and CDR2 sequences are KGHDR and SFDVKD. This CDR3 is built from 17 residues. CDR3 loop: CATSVGTSGNPYNEQFF. The CDR3, as DNA: TGTGCCACCAGTGTCGGGACTAGCGGGAACCCATACAATGAGCAGTTCTTC.

Many counts were recorded for this clonotype. The chain carries TRBV7-3 and TRBJ1-1; a possible D gene is TRBD1 (6 bases). The CDR3 is 14 residues long. CDR1 and CDR2 from the germline V gene are SGHTA and FQGTGA. Trimming removed 0 bases at V and 6 bases at J, with 11 bases between. The chain's CDR3 is CASSLTPGASEAFF. CDR3 in DNA: TGTGCCAGCAGCTTAACGCCGGGGGCCTCTGAAGCTTTCTTT.

A single count supports this clonotype. The chain couples TRBV11-2 to TRBJ2-5; D is possibly TRBD1 or TRBD2 (5 bases each). Trimming took 5 bases from V and 6 from J, leaving 19 bases between them. The CDR3 sequence is 15 residues long. CDR1 and CDR2 from the germline V gene are SGHAT and FQNNGV. Here the CDR3 reads CASSKMGRAVQTQYF. The CDR3 bases are TGTGCCAGCAGCAAAATGGGACGGGCAGTGCAGACCCAGTACTTC.

Concerning this clonotype itself: The germline gene is not matched at one end of the junction; a read error may be the cause. The rearrangement links TRBV5-1 to TRBJ1-1; D not certain. The CDR3 length is 13 residues. Germline V gene sequence: CDR1 SGHRS, CDR2 YFSETQ. The CDR3 DNA follows: TGCGCCAGCAGCTTGGGATCGGGCACTGAAGCTCTCTTT. As protein: CASSLGSGTEALF.

This clonotype was seen many times. The rearrangement links TRBV13 to TRBJ1-3; 7 bases are a match to TRBD1. Trimming removed 1 base from V and 0 bases from J; junction bases left unmatched: 3. Germline CDR1 PRHDT, CDR2 FYEKMQ (reference sequence). The CDR3 extends over 16 amino acids. The CDR3 reads CASSLEGTASGNTIYF. CDR3 bases: TGTGCCAGCAGCTTAGAGGGGACAGCCTCTGGAAACACCATATATTTT.

Of note for this clonotype: One junction end does not reproduce the germline sequence, and a read error may be involved. The chain couples TRBV7-9 to TRBJ2-7, with D tentatively TRBD2 (5 bases). This CDR3 is 13 amino acids long. Germline CDR1 reads SEHNR; CDR2 reads FQNEAQ (reference sequence). The CDR3 is CASSFDYSYGQYF. Here the CDR3 DNA reads TGTGCCAGCAGTTTTGACTACTCCTACGGGCAGTACTTC.

This clonotype was seen many times. V and J are TRBV20-1 and TRBJ2-7; D unresolved. Germline V gene data show CDR1 as DFQATT and CDR2 as SNEGSKA (reference sequence). The CDR3 length is 13 residues. With 3 bases removed from V and 1 base from J, the gap between germline ends came to 10 bases. The CDR3 DNA reads as TGCAGTGCTAGTGTGTGGGGATCCTACGAGCAGTACTTC. This translates into CSASVWGSYEQYF.

This clonotype was seen a few times. A much larger clone is a single base away; this may be a read error. The V call is TRBV12-3 or TRBV12-4, the J call TRBJ1-2; D is perhaps TRBD1 (5 bases). V lost 6 bases and J lost 6, with 17 bases in between. This CDR3 has 14 residues. CDR3 coding DNA: TGTGCCAGCAGGCCAGGACCGGGGGTCAATGGCTACACCTTC. Protein: CASRPGPGVNGYTF.

A remark on this clonotype: It may be a read error: a sequence one base away is much more abundant. The CDR3 DNA sequence: TGTGCCGGCAGTAGGACGACAAGGAATGAAGCTTTCTTT. Translation gives CAGSRTTRNEAFF. V gene TRBV7-6 combines with J gene TRBJ1-1; D unresolved. The CDR3 runs 13 residues. Germline-derived CDR1 and CDR2 are SGHVS and FNYEAQ.

Details on this clonotype: This clone may be a read error of a much larger clone one base away. The rearrangement joins TRBV5-1 to TRBJ2-7; D might be TRBD2 (6 bases). There are 14 residues in the CDR3. Germline V lookup: CDR1 SGHRS, CDR2 YFSETQ. CDR3 sequence (DNA): TGCGCCAGCAGCAAGAGGGACTTCCCCTACGAGCAGTGCTTC. Amino acids: CASSKRDFPYEQCF.

Here the CDR3 reads CASTLRTGKGIGEQYF. CDR3 DNA sequence: TGTGCCAGCACCCTACGGACAGGGAAGGGGATCGGGGAGCAGTACTTC. V usage is TRBV6-1 and J usage is TRBJ2-7; 8 nucleotides agree with TRBD1. Germline CDR1 MNHNS, CDR2 SASEGT. The CDR3 length is 16 residues. V trimming: 7 bases; J trimming: 7 bases; junction bases outside the gene matches: 18.

This clonotype was counted only a few times. The DNA for the CDR3 is TGTGCCAGCAGTTCGCTCGGGGGGACAGGAATAAACTATGGCTACACCTTC. This sequence encodes CASSSLGGTGINYGYTF. The chain couples TRBV27 to TRBJ1-2; TRBD1 matches at 8 bases. J was trimmed by 2 bases and V by 4 bases; bases with no gene match: 12. The germline V gene has CDR1 MNHEY and CDR2 SMNVEV (reference sequence). This CDR3 is 17 amino acids long.

This clonotype has ten or more counts. The rearrangement joins TRBV5-1 to TRBJ2-2, with TRBD2 matching 9 bases. Trimming at V came to 0 bases and at J to 4 bases, leaving 7 bases not matched to a gene. This CDR3 has 17 residues. Germline assignment: CDR1 SGHRS and CDR2 YFSETQ. The CDR3 loop reads CASSLARAGGTTGELFF. The CDR3 bases are TGCGCCAGCAGCTTGGCCCGAGCGGGAGGAACCACCGGGGAGCTGTTTTTT. The full variable domain, rest sourced from reference TRBV5-1 and TRBJ2-2, is KAGVTQTPRYLIKTRGQQVTLSCSPISGHRSVSWYQQTPGQGLQFLFEYFSETQRNKGNFPGRFSGRQFSNSRSEMNVSTLELGDSALYLCASSLARAGGTTGELFFGEGSRLTVL.

The chain is built from TRBV9 and TRBJ2-5; 11 bases match TRBD2. V trimming: 2 bases; J trimming: 5 bases; junction bases outside the gene matches: 5. The CDR3 has 15 residues. From germline, CDR1 is SGDLS and CDR2 YYNGEE. The CDR3 DNA follows: TGTGCCAGCAGCGTGACTAGCGGGGTGCGCGAGACCCAGTACTTC. Translated, it gives CASSVTSGVRETQYF. Full variable domain (rest looked up from reference TRBV9 and TRBJ2-5): DSGVTQTPKHLITATGQRVTLRCSPRSGDLSVYWYQQSLDQGLQFLIQYYNGEERAKGNILERFSAQQFPDLHSELNLSSLELGDSALYFCASSVTSGVRETQYFGPGTRLLVL.

V is TRBV7-2 and J is TRBJ2-7; 8 bases agree with TRBD1. CDR3 length: 17 residues. The germline V gene encodes CDR1 SGHTA and CDR2 FQGNSA. Trimming cost V 5 bases and J 4 bases; bases outside gene matches: 16. CDR3 coding DNA: TGTGCCAGCAGCCGCCAGACCGGGACAGGAGGCGGATACGAGCAGTACTTC. It yields the protein CASSRQTGTGGGYEQYF.

This clonotype was counted at least ten times. The V and J genes are TRBV2 and TRBJ1-6; no clear D. Per germline, CDR1 SNHLY and CDR2 FYNNEI. Trimming took 8 bases from V and 0 from J, leaving 8 bases between them. This CDR3 spans 14 amino acids. Here the CDR3 reads CASGGSSYNSPLHF. As DNA, the CDR3 is TGTGCCAGCGGCGGGAGCTCCTATAATTCACCCCTCCACTTT.

This clonotype was observed at least ten times. This chain connects TRBV7-6 to TRBJ2-7; 8 bases agree with TRBD2. Germline-derived CDR1 and CDR2 are SGHVS and FNYEAQ. Germline trimming cut 8 bases from V and 7 bases from J; bases unmatched to any gene: 13. The CDR3 consists of 14 residues. CDR3 amino acids: CASGIAGTPLEQYF. The CDR3 region has the DNA TGTGCCAGCGGAATAGCGGGGACTCCTTTAGAGCAGTACTTC.

The J gene is TRBJ2-3, the V gene TRBV24-1; 7 bases are a match to TRBD2. The V gene's germline CDR1 is KGHDR and CDR2 SFDVKD. The CDR3 length is 16 residues. Trimming removed 7 bases from V and 5 bases from J; junction bases left unmatched: 14. In DNA, the CDR3 is TGTGCCACCAGCGATAAGTGGGGGGGACTCAGAGATACGCAGTATTTT. Translation gives CATSDKWGGLRDTQYF.

This clonotype was observed a handful of times. V is TRBV2 and J is TRBJ2-3; the D is unclear. V was shortened by 4 bases and J by 4 bases, with 6 bases between the two germline ends. The CDR3 is 12 residues long. CDR1 is SNHLY and CDR2 is FYNNEI in the germline V gene. CDR3 residues: CASSVQSDTQYF. The DNA for the CDR3 is TGTGCCAGCAGTGTCCAGTCAGATACGCAGTATTTT.